This entry lists 9 T cell receptor beta chains sequenced from one sample in a study of blood T cells in healthy people across ages. The use of a sample-barcoded 5' primer and a J-beta primer mix characterized a second PCR of roughly 6 to 11 cycles. TCRdb analysed the 5' RACE reads with MiXCR anew, one entry per CDR3 protein. The sample yields 2 million or so distinct CDR3 sequences, around 50% seen once. The sample was blood. The receptor set was obtained from a middle-aged woman in good health.

V and J are TRBV5-1 and TRBJ1-6, with a weak D call TRBD1 (5 bases). Trimming took 5 bases from V and 7 from J, leaving 16 bases between them. CDR1 and CDR2 (germline): SGHRS, YFSETQ. This CDR3 has 15 residues. The CDR3 sequence: CASSRLVPGNSPLHF. The CDR3 nucleotides read TGCGCCAGCAGTCGGCTCGTCCCAGGGAATTCACCCCTCCACTTT.

Concerning this clonotype: The germline gene is not matched at one end of the junction; a read error may be the cause. This chain uses TRBV5-1 with TRBJ2-4; D gene unclear. Germline V lookup: CDR1 SGHRS, CDR2 YFSETQ. The CDR3 is 15 amino acids. CDR3 sequence reads: CASSLTVGAQNIQYF. The CDR3 DNA sequence: TGCGCCAGCAGCTTAACGGTCGGAGCCCAAAACATTCAGTACTTC.

The V call is TRBV7-2, the J call TRBJ2-1, with D unclear. Trimming cost V 3 bases and J 7 bases, with 10 bases left between them. Germline lookup yields CDR1 SGHTA and CDR2 FQGNSA. CDR3 length equals 13 residues. The CDR3 bases are TGTGCCAGCAGCTTCGCCCCCTTAAATGAGCAGTTCTTC. It yields the protein CASSFAPLNEQFF.

This clonotype turned up a few times. This sequence joins TRBV20-1 and TRBJ1-2; the match to TRBD1 covers 8 bases. J lost 1 base, V lost 3 bases, and 7 bases had no gene match. There are 15 residues in the CDR3. CDR1 is DFQATT, CDR2 SNEGSKA, per germline (reference sequence). The CDR3: CSARATGANNYGYTF. CDR3 coding DNA: TGCAGTGCTAGGGCGACAGGGGCGAATAACTATGGCTACACCTTC.

In this sample, this clonotype turned up a few times. The rearrangement joins TRBV28 to TRBJ2-1; TRBD1 matches 10 bases. The CDR3 runs 15 residues. J gave up 4 bases and V 6 bases, and 6 bases lay outside the gene matches. Germline CDR1 MDHEN, CDR2 SYDVKM. The CDR3 sequence is CASRERTGGYNEQFF. CDR3 sequence (DNA): TGTGCCAGCAGGGAGCGGACAGGGGGATACAATGAGCAGTTCTTC.

The chain joins TRBV20-1 to TRBJ1-4; 10 positions agree with TRBD1. Germline assignment: CDR1 DFQATT and CDR2 SNEGSKA (reference sequence). V was pared by 5 bases and J by 6 bases, with 6 bases of the junction left unmatched. The CDR3 totals 14 residues. The CDR3 loop reads CSAAIGTGDEKLFF. In DNA form, the CDR3 reads TGCAGTGCTGCAATTGGGACAGGGGATGAAAAACTGTTTTTT.

The chain employs TRBV20-1 and TRBJ2-5, with D perhaps TRBD2 (6 bases). The CDR3 spans 15 residues. Per germline, CDR1 DFQATT and CDR2 SNEGSKA (reference sequence). V shed 5 bases and J shed 5 bases, with 21 bases lying between them. The CDR3 region is CSAWGVDGSSETQYF. The CDR3 bases are TGCAGTGCTTGGGGGGTCGATGGCAGTTCGGAGACCCAGTACTTC.

This clonotype occurred a few times. The rearrangement links TRBV12-3 or TRBV12-4 to TRBJ2-5, with 10 bases fitting TRBD2. CDR3 size: 16 residues. V lost 5 bases and J lost 5; bases outside the gene matches: 11. CDR3 nucleotides: TGTGCCAGCAGTCGGAACAGCGGGGGGGCTTCGGAGACCCAGTACTTC. It translates to CASSRNSGGASETQYF.

V and J are TRBV4-3 and TRBJ1-5; a weak D match, TRBD1 (6 bases). Trimming took 0 bases from V and 4 from J, leaving 13 bases between them. The length of the CDR3 is 16 residues. Germline values: CDR1 LGHNA, CDR2 YSLEER. For the CDR3, the DNA is TGCGCCAGCAGCCAAGATATCGGGACAACTAATCAGCCCCAGCATTTT. It codes for CASSQDIGTTNQPQHF.